The 17 T cell receptor beta chains given below trace back to one sample, sequenced in a study of blood T cell repertoires in COVID-19. The data were produced by immunoSEQ multiplex PCR, yet TCRdb's version contains in-frame clones alone and is incomplete. The sample contains roughly 170,000 clones, about four fifths of which appear only once. The material sequenced was peripheral blood. The receptors originated from a woman aged 60-75 years with COVID-19, enrolled during active disease.

The chain uses TRBV29-1 and TRBJ2-1, with 9 bases aligning to TRBD1. The length of the CDR3 is 14 residues. V shed 4 bases, J shed 4 bases, and the junction held 5 bases outside the gene matches. Looked up from germline, CDR1 is SQVTM and CDR2 is ANQGSEA. The CDR3 loop reads CSVADRGGYNEQFF. The DNA of the CDR3 is TGCAGCGTTGCGGACAGGGGAGGGTACAATGAGCAGTTCTTC.

The chain recombines TRBV5-1 with TRBJ2-7; 8 nucleotides agree with TRBD1. V shed 8 bases, J shed 5 bases, and the junction held 18 bases outside the gene matches. The CDR3 is made up of 16 amino acids. Germline values: CDR1 SGHRS, CDR2 YFSETQ. The CDR3 region has the DNA TGCGCCAGTTCTCCAGGGGGCAGGGCTACAGGGGACGAGCAGTACGTC. Amino acid sequence: CASSPGGRATGDEQYV.

For the CDR3, the DNA is TGTGCCAGCAGCACAGGGTTTCAAAACATTCAGTACTTC. Translated, it gives CASSTGFQNIQYF. The rearrangement links TRBV6-5 to TRBJ2-4; possible D gene TRBD1, 6 bases. The CDR3 consists of 13 residues. The V end lost 6 bases, the J end lost 5 bases, and 11 bases lay between the germline ends. CDR1 is MNHEY, CDR2 SVGAGI, per germline.

The chain is built from TRBV15 and TRBJ2-7; D perhaps matches TRBD2 (5 bases). Germline lookup yields CDR1 LNHNV and CDR2 YYDKDF (reference sequence). This CDR3 is 17 amino acids long. The germline V and J ends were trimmed by 3 bases and 2 bases, with 20 bases remaining between them. Here the CDR3 reads CATSSEGGTLTPYEQYF. As DNA, the CDR3 is TGTGCCACCAGCAGTGAGGGCGGAACTCTAACACCCTACGAGCAGTACTTC. The full variable domain, completed using reference TRBV15 and TRBJ2-7, is DAMVIQNPRYQVTQFGKPVTLSCSQTLNHNVMYWYQQKSSQAPKLLFHYYDKDFNNEADTPDNFQSRRPNTSFCFLDIRSPGLGDTAMYLCATSSEGGTLTPYEQYFGPGTRLTVT.

The chain links TRBV27 to TRBJ1-2; TRBD1 matches at 11 bases. Germline V lookup: CDR1 MNHEY, CDR2 SMNVEV (reference sequence). Trimming removed 3 bases from V and 2 bases from J; junction bases left unmatched: 8. This CDR3 spans 17 amino acids. The CDR3: CASSLDPGQGVNYGYTF. The CDR3 coding sequence is TGTGCCAGCAGTTTGGACCCGGGACAGGGGGTGAACTATGGCTACACCTTC.

This chain links TRBV3-1 (or the pseudogene TRBV3-2) with TRBJ2-5; no firm D call. The ends were cut back, 1 base at V and 9 bases at J, with 12 bases in the middle. CDR3 size: 13 residues. The germline CDR1 and CDR2 sequences are LGHDT and YNNKEL (reference sequence). CDR3 sequence (DNA): TGTGCCAGCAGCCAAGTACAGACCTCGGCCCAGTACTTC. Its protein product is CASSQVQTSAQYF.

This chain joins TRBV24-1 and TRBJ2-3, with 11 bases matching TRBD2. Germline CDR1 and CDR2: KGHDR and SFDVKD. This CDR3 is built from 18 residues. With V trimmed by 3 bases and J by 1 base, 8 bases remained unmatched. The CDR3 is CATSDTTSGSWGTDTQYF. The CDR3 DNA reads TGTGCCACCAGTGATACCACTAGCGGGAGTTGGGGCACAGATACGCAGTATTTT.

This clone was detected ten times or more. V and J are TRBV28 and TRBJ1-2; D uncertain. The CDR3 sequence is 12 residues long. Germline CDR1 MDHEN, CDR2 SYDVKM. V was pared by 10 bases and J by 4 bases, with 13 bases between. CDR3 in DNA: TGTGCCATCTCCGGGGATCGCTATGGCTACACCTTC. Protein product: CAISGDRYGYTF.

This clone came up once. This sequence joins TRBV4-3 and TRBJ2-5, with 7 positions matching TRBD1. The germline V gene encodes CDR1 LGHNA and CDR2 YSLEER. The CDR3 runs to 14 residues. Germline trimming cut 0 bases from V and 4 bases from J; bases unmatched to any gene: 2. The CDR3 spells CASSQDYRGETQYF. CDR3 DNA: TGCGCCAGCAGCCAAGATTACAGGGGAGAGACCCAGTACTTC.

CDR3 in DNA: TGTGCCAGTAGTGGGGACAGTTCCTTCTACGAGCAGTACTTC. This codes for CASSGDSSFYEQYF. This sequence joins TRBV19 and TRBJ2-7, with 7 bases fitting TRBD1. This CDR3 is built from 14 residues. The germline V gene has CDR1 LNHDA and CDR2 SQIVND (reference sequence). V lost 5 bases to trimming and J lost 3 bases; unmatched junction nucleotides: 7.

About this clone itself: The junction does not match germline at one end; this may be a read error. The chain is built from TRBV19 and TRBJ2-3; 7 bases agree with TRBD2. CDR1 is LNHDA, CDR2 SQIVND, per germline (reference sequence). The CDR3 loop spans 15 amino acids. CDR3 region: CASSLERDRTDTQYF. CDR3 sequence (DNA): TGTGCCAGTAGTTTAGAGCGGGACCGCACAGATACGCAGTATTTT.

This clone was recorded a few times. The chain is built from TRBV11-2 and TRBJ1-6; 9 bases agree with TRBD1. From germline, CDR1 is SGHAT and CDR2 FQNNGV. V shed 2 bases and J 9 bases; nucleotides not matched to a gene: 5. CDR3 length: 15 residues. CDR3 amino acids: CASSLRDRVGSPLHF. The CDR3, as DNA: TGTGCCAGCAGCTTAAGGGACAGGGTCGGTTCACCCCTCCACTTT.

This chain links TRBV24-1 with TRBJ2-3; 9 bases match TRBD2. The V gene end was trimmed by 4 bases and the J gene end by 6 bases; junction bases not matched to a gene: 16. The CDR3 consists of 18 residues. Germline V gene data show CDR1 as KGHDR and CDR2 as SFDVKD. In DNA form, the CDR3 reads TGTGCCACCAGTGACTCACCGCTGGGCGGGGGGGTATCGGATACGCAGTATTTT. It translates to CATSDSPLGGGVSDTQYF.

This clone appeared a single time. The chain is built from TRBV30 and TRBJ2-1; tentative D call: TRBD1 (5 bases). Germline V CDR1 and CDR2: GTSNPN, SVGIG (reference sequence). V lost 0 bases to trimming and J lost 5 bases, with 14 bases between them. The CDR3 runs 15 residues. The CDR3 is CAWSVRAGLNNEQFF. The CDR3 region has the DNA TGTGCCTGGAGTGTACGGGCAGGGCTCAACAATGAGCAGTTCTTC.

The chain uses TRBV7-2 and TRBJ2-1; 11 nucleotides agree with TRBD2. The CDR3 length is 15 residues. J gave up 11 bases and V 5 bases, and 11 bases lay outside the gene matches. Germline V gene lookup returns CDR1 SGHTA and CDR2 FQGNSA. The CDR3 sequence: CASSQSGLAEAKQFF. CDR3 sequence (DNA): TGTGCCAGCAGCCAATCGGGACTAGCGGAGGCCAAGCAGTTCTTC.

This clone occurred once. The chain has TRBV24-1 and TRBJ2-2; D possibly corresponds to TRBD2 (6 bases). The V gene lost 9 bases and the J gene lost 0 bases, with 10 bases spanning the gap. The CDR3 extends over 14 amino acids. Germline V gene data show CDR1 as KGHDR and CDR2 as SFDVKD. The CDR3 sequence: CATSGLPNTGELFF. Here the CDR3 DNA reads TGTGCCACCTCGGGACTCCCGAACACCGGGGAGCTGTTTTTT.

This chain links TRBV7-2 with TRBJ2-7; 7 bases agree with TRBD2. CDR3 size: 18 residues. V gave up 2 bases and J gave up 4 bases; unmatched junction bases: 17. Germline CDR1 SGHTA, CDR2 FQGNSA. The CDR3 coding sequence is TGTGCCAGCAGCTTATGGGTAGGGGCGGGGGTCTCTGGTTACGAGCAGTACGTC. Its translation is CASSLWVGAGVSGYEQYV.